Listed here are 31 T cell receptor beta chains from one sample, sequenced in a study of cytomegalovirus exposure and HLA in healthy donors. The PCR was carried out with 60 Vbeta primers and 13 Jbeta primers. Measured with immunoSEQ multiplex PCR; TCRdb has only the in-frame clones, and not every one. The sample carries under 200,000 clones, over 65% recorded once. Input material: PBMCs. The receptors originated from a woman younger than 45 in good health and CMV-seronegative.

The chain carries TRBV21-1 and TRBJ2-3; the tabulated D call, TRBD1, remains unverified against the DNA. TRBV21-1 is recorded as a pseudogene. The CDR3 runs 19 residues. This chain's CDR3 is CASTTTPYSDRGRPDTQYF. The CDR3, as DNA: TGTGCCAGCACCACAACCCCCTACAGCGACAGGGGGCGTCCAGATACGCAGTATTTT.

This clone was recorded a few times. Here the CDR3 reads CASSAWQGVTGELFF. The CDR3 region has the DNA TGTGCCAGCAGTGCTTGGCAGGGGGTCACCGGGGAGCTGTTTTTT. The V gene is TRBV6-4, the J gene TRBJ2-2; 7 nucleotides match TRBD1. CDR3 length: 15 amino acids. Germline V gene sequence: CDR1 MRHNA, CDR2 SNTAGT. Trimming cost V 4 bases and J 4 bases; bases outside gene matches: 6.

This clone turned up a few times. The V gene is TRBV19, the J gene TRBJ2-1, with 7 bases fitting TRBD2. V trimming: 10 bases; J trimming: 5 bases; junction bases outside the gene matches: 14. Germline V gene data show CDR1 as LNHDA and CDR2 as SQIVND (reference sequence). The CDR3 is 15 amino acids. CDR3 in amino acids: CATSGGLAVNNEQFF. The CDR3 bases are TGTGCCACCTCGGGGGGTCTAGCTGTAAACAATGAGCAGTTCTTC.

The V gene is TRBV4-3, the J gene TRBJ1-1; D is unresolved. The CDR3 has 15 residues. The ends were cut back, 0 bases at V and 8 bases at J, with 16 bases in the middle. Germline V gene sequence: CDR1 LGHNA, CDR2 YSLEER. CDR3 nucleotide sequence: TGCGCCAGCAGCCAAGATCGCGGGGTCGACTGGGAAGCTTTCTTT. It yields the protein CASSQDRGVDWEAFF.

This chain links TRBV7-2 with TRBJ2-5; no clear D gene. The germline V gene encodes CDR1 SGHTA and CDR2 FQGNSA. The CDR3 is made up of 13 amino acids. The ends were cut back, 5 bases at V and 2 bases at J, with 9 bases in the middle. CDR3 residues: CASSLVRQETQYF. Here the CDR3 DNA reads TGTGCCAGCAGCCTAGTGCGGCAAGAGACCCAGTACTTC.

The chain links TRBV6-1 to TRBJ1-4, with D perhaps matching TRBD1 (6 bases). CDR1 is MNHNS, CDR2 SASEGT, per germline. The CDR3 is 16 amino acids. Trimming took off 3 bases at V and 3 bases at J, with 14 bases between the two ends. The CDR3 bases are TGTGCCAGCAGTGATGGCGGGGGGCCGCCTAATGAAAAACTGTTTTTT. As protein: CASSDGGGPPNEKLFF.

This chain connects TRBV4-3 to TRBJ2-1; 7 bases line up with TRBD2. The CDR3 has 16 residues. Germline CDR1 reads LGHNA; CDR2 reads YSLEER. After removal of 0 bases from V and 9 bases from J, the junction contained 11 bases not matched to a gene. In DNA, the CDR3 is TGCGCCAGCAGCCAAGATCTCCTAGCGGTCCCGATTGAGCAGTTCTTC. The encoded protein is CASSQDLLAVPIEQFF.

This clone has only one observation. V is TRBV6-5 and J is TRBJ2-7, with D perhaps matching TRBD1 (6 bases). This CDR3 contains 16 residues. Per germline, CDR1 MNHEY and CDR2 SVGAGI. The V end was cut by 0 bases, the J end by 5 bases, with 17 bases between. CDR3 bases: TGTGCCAGCAGTTACTCCAAGGGACACGCCGCGGACGAGCAGTACTTC. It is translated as CASSYSKGHAADEQYF.

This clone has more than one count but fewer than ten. The CDR3 DNA sequence: TGTGCCAGCTCACCCGAGAGCTCCTACGAGCAGTACTTC. This gives the protein CASSPESSYEQYF. V usage is TRBV18 and J usage is TRBJ2-5, with D unclear. TRBJ2-7 matches the DNA end more closely, so the J call is doubtful. The CDR3 sequence is 13 residues long. Germline V gene sequence: CDR1 KGHSH, CDR2 LQKENI.

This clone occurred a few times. The CDR3 DNA reads as TGTGCCAGCAGTGAAACCCAGGGGGGATTTGAAAAACTGTTTTTT. Its protein is CASSETQGGFEKLFF. The chain joins TRBV2 to TRBJ1-4; 7 bases align to TRBD1. The length of the CDR3 is 15 residues. The ends lost 2 bases at V and 7 bases at J; junction bases unmatched: 7. Per the germline V gene, CDR1 is SNHLY and CDR2 is FYNNEI.

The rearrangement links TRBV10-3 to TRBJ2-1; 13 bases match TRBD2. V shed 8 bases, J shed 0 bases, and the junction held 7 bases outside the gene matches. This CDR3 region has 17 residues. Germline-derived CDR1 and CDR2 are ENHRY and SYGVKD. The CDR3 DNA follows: TGTGCCATCGGAACTAGCGGGAGGGTGGGCTCCTACAATGAGCAGTTCTTC. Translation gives CAIGTSGRVGSYNEQFF.

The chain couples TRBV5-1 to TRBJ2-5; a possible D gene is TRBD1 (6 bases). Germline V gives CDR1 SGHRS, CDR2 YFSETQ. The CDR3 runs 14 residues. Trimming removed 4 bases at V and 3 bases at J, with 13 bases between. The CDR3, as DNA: TGCGCCAGCAGCCCAGGACAGTCCGAAGAGACCCAGTACTTC. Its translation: CASSPGQSEETQYF.

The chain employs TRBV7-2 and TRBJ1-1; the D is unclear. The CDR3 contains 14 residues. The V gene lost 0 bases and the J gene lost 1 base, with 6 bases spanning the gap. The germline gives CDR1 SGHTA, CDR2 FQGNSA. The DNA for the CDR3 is TGTGCCAGCAGCTTAGCCGTCAGGAACACTGAAGCTTTCTTT. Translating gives CASSLAVRNTEAFF.

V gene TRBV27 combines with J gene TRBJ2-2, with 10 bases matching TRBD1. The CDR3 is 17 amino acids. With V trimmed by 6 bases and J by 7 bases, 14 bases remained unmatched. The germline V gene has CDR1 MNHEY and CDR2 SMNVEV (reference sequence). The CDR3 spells CASSSPRDRGGGGELFF. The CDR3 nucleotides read TGTGCCAGCAGCTCCCCTCGGGACAGGGGTGGTGGCGGGGAGCTGTTTTTT.

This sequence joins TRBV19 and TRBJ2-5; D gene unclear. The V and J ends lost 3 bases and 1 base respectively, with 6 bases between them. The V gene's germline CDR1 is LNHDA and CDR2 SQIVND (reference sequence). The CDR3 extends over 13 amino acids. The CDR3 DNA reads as TGTGCCAGTAGTATGGCCCGCCAAGAGACCCAGTACTTC. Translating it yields CASSMARQETQYF.

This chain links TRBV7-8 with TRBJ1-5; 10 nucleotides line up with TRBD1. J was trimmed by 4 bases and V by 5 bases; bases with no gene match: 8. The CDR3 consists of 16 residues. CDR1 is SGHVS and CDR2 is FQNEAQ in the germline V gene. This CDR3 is CASSLGDRGLNQPQHF. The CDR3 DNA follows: TGTGCCAGCAGCCTAGGGGACAGGGGACTGAATCAGCCCCAGCATTTT.

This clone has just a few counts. CDR3 sequence: CASRTVRGNIGEAFF. Written as DNA, the CDR3 is TGTGCCAGCAGGACGGTACGGGGAAATATAGGTGAAGCTTTCTTT. The chain uses TRBV27 and TRBJ1-1; D unclear. The CDR3 runs to 15 residues. Germline V lookup: CDR1 MNHEY, CDR2 SMNVEV (reference sequence). The germline V and J ends were trimmed by 6 bases and 7 bases, with 21 bases remaining between them.

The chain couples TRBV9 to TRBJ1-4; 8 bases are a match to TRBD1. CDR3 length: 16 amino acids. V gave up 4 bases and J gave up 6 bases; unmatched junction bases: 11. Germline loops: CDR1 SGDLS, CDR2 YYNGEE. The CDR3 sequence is CASSQGARGAYEKLFF. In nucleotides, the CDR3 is TGTGCCAGCAGCCAGGGGGCTCGGGGCGCGTATGAAAAACTGTTTTTT.

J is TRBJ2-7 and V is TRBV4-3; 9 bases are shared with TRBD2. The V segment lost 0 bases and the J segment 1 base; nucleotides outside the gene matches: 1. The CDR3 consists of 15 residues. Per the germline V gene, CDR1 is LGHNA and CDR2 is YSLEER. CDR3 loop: CASSQEAGGSYEQYF. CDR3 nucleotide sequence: TGCGCCAGCAGCCAAGAGGCGGGAGGGTCCTACGAGCAGTACTTC.

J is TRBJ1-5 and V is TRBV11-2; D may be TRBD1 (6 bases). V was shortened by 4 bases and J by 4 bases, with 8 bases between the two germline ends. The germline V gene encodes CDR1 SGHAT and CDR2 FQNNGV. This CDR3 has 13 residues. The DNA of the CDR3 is TGTGCCAGCAGCTCAGACAGGAATCAGCCCCAGCATTTT. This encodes CASSSDRNQPQHF.

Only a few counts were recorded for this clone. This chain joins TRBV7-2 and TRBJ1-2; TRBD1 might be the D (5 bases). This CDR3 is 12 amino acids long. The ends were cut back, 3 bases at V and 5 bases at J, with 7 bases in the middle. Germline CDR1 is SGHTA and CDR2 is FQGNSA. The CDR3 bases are TGTGCCAGCAGCTTGTCAGGGTATGGCTACACCTTC. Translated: CASSLSGYGYTF.

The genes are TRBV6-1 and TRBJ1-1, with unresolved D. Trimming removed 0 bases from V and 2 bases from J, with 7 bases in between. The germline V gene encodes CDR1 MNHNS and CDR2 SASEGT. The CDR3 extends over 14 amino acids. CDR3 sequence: CASSEAGVNTEAFF. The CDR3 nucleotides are TGTGCCAGCAGTGAAGCGGGAGTTAACACTGAAGCTTTCTTT.

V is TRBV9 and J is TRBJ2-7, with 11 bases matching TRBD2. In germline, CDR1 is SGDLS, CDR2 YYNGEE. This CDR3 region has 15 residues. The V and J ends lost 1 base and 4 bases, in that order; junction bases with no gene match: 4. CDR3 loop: CASSVSGTSGYEQYF. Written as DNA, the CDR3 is TGTGCCAGCAGCGTATCCGGGACTAGCGGATACGAGCAGTACTTC. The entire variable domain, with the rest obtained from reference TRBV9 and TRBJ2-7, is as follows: DSGVTQTPKHLITATGQRVTLRCSPRSGDLSVYWYQQSLDQGLQFLIQYYNGEERAKGNILERFSAQQFPDLHSELNLSSLELGDSALYFCASSVSGTSGYEQYFGPGTRLTVT.

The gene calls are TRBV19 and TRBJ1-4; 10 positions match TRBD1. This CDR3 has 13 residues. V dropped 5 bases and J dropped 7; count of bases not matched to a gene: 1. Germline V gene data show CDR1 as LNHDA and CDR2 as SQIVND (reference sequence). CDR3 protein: CASSRDRGEKLFF. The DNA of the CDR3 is TGTGCCAGTAGTCGGGACAGGGGTGAAAAACTGTTTTTT.

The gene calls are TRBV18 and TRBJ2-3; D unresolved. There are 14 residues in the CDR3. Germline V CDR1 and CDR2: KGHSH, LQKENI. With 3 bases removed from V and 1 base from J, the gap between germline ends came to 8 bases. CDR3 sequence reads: CASSPYSRTDTQYF. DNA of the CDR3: TGTGCCAGCTCACCGTACAGCCGCACAGATACGCAGTATTTT.

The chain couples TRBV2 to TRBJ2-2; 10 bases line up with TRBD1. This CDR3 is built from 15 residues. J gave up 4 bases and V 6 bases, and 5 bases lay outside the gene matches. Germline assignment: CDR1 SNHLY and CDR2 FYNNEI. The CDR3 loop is CASSAGTGVTGELFF. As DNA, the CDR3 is TGTGCCAGCAGCGCCGGGACAGGGGTCACCGGGGAGCTGTTTTTT. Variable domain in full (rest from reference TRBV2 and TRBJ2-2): EPEVTQTPSHQVTQMGQEVILRCVPISNHLYFYWYRQILGQKVEFLVSFYNNEISEKSEIFDDQFSVERPDGSNFTLKIRSTKLEDSAMYFCASSAGTGVTGELFFGEGSRLTVL.

CDR3 bases: TGTGCCAGCAGCTTAGTCCCCCAAGCGGCCTTTAGCACAGATACGCAGTATTTT. It translates to CASSLVPQAAFSTDTQYF. The rearrangement uses TRBV7-2 and TRBJ2-3, with a weak D call TRBD2 (5 bases). Deletions cut 1 base from V and 0 bases from J, with 17 bases between. CDR1 and CDR2 (germline): SGHTA, FQGNSA. The CDR3 has 18 amino acids.

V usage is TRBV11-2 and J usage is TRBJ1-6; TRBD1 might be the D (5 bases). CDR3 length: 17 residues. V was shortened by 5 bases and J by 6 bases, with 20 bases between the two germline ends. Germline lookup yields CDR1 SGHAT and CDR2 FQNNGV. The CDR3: CASSHQVGGEANSPLHF. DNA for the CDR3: TGTGCCAGCAGCCACCAGGTCGGGGGGGAGGCTAATTCACCCCTCCACTTT.

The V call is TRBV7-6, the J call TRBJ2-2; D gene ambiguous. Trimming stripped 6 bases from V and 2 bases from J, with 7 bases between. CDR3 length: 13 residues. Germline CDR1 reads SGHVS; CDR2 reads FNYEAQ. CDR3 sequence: CASSRANTGELFF. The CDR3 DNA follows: TGTGCCAGCAGTCGAGCCAACACCGGGGAGCTGTTTTTT.

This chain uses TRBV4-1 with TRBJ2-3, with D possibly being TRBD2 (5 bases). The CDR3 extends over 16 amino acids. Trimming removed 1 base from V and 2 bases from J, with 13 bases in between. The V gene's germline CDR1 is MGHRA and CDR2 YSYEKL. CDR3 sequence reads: CASSQGVSADTDTQYF. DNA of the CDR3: TGCGCCAGCAGCCAAGGGGTTAGCGCAGACACAGATACGCAGTATTTT.

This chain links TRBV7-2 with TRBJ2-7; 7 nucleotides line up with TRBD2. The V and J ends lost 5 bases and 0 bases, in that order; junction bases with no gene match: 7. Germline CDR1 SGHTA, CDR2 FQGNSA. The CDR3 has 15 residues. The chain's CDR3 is CASSLNPGGSYEQYF. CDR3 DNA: TGTGCCAGCAGCCTAAACCCGGGAGGCTCCTACGAGCAGTACTTC. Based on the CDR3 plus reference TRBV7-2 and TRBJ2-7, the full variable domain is GAGVSQSPSNKVTEKGKDVELRCDPISGHTALYWYRQSLGQGLEFLIYFQGNSAPDKSGLPSDRFSAERTGGSVSTLTIQRTQQEDSAVYLCASSLNPGGSYEQYFGPGTRLTVT.